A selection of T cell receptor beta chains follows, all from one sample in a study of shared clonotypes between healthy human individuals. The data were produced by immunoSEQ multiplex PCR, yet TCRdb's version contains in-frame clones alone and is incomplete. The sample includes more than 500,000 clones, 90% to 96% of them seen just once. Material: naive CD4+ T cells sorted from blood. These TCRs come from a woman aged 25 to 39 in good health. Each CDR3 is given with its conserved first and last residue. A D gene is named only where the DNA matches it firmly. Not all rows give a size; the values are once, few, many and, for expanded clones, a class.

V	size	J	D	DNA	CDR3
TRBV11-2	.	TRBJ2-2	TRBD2	TGTGCCAGCAGCCATACTAGCGGCACGAACACCGGGGAGCTGTTTTTT	CASSHTSGTNTGELFF
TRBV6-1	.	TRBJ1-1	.	TGTGCCAGCAGTGTACCGGGAATCTTCCGTGGAGCTTTCTTT	CASSVPGIFRGAFF
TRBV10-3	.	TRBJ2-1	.	TGTGCCATCAGTGAGTACGATGAGCAGTTCTTC	CAISEYDEQFF
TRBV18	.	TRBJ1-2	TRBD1	TGTGCCAGCTCACCAGGGACAGCCGTCGGGGACTATGGCTACACCTTC	CASSPGTAVGDYGYTF
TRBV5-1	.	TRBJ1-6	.	TGCGCCAGCAGCTTAAGAGGCCTTATCTATAATTCACCCCTCCACTTT	CASSLRGLIYNSPLHF
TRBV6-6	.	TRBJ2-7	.	TGTGCCAGCAGTTTCGGCAGGGTCTACGAGCAGTACTTC	CASSFGRVYEQYF
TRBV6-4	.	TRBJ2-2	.	TGTGCCAGCAGTGACTCACTAGCCGGGGAGCTGTTTTTT	CASSDSLAGELFF
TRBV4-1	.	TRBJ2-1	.	TGCGCCAGCAGCCAAGTGACTACGATTACCTCCTACAATGAGCAGTTCTTC	CASSQVTTITSYNEQFF
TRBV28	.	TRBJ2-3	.	TGTGCCAGCAGACAGGGGGGGAGCACAGATACGCAGTATTTT	CASRQGGSTDTQYF
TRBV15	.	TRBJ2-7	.	TGTGCCACCAGCAGCAATGGCGGACCCTACGAGCAGTACTTC	CATSSNGGPYEQYF
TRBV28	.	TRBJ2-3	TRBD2	TGTGCCAGCACCCGGACTAGCGGGAGTATACTATTAACAGATACGCAGTATTTT	CASTRTSGSILLTDTQYF
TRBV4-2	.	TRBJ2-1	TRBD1	TGTGCCAGCAGCCAAGCAGACAGGGGGAGCTCCTACAATGAGCAGTTCTTC	CASSQADRGSSYNEQFF
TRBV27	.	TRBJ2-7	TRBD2	TGTGCCAGCAGAAGCCGGGGGGACGGCGAGCAGTACTTC	CASRSRGDGEQYF
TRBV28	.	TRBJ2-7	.	TGTGCCAGCAGTGCCGCTTCGGGCCCCCCATCCGAGCAGTACTTC	CASSAASGPPSEQYF
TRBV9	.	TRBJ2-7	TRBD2	TGTGCCAGCAGCGTAGATGGGTTGGCTAGCGGGAGATACGAGCAGTACTTC	CASSVDGLASGRYEQYF
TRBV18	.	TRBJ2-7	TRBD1	TGTGCCAGCTCACCTAGGACAGGGGCCTACGAGCAGTACTTC	CASSPRTGAYEQYF
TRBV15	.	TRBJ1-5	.	TGTGCCACCAGCAGAGATCAGGGGCAGCCCCAGCATTTT	CATSRDQGQPQHF
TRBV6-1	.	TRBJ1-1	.	TGTGCCAGCACCCTCGAGGGCCTAACCCGTAGAGCTTTCTTT	CASTLEGLTRRAFF
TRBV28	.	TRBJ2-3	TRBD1	TGTGCCAGCAACTCACTAGGACAGGGCACAGATACGCAGTATTTT	CASNSLGQGTDTQYF
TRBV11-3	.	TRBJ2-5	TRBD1	TGTGCCAGCAGCTCTGGGACAGGGGAGACCCAGTACTTC	CASSSGTGETQYF
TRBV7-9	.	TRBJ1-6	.	TGTGCCAGCAGCTTACAGTCGGATTCACCCCTCCACTTT	CASSLQSDSPLHF
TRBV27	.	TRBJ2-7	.	TGTGCCAGCAGTTTATTTTCAAGAGGTGGGAGCGAGCAGTACTTC	CASSLFSRGGSEQYF
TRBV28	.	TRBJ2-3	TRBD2	TGTGCCAGCAGCCCACCTCGACTAGCGGTGTATAGCACAGATACGCAGTATTTT	CASSPPRLAVYSTDTQYF
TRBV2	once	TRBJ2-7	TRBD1	TGTGCCAGCAGTCCAAGGGGACAGTCCTACGAGCAGTACTTC	CASSPRGQSYEQYF
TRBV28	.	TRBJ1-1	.	TGTGCCAGCAGTTTAGGTTTGTGGGCTACCACTGAAGCTTTCTTT	CASSLGLWATTEAFF
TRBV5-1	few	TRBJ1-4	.	TGCGCCAGCAGCTTGGCCGGACAGTGGGCTGAAAAACTGTTTTTT	CASSLAGQWAEKLFF
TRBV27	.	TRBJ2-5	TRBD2	TGTGCCAGCAGCCCCTGGACTAGCGGGAATTCGGAGACCCAGTACTTC	CASSPWTSGNSETQYF
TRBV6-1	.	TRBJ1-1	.	TGTGCCAGCACGAGGAGGCCCACCCAGAACACTGAAGCTTTCTTT	CASTRRPTQNTEAFF
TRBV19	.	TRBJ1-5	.	TGTGCCAGTAGTATAGGGGCGGGGACGTTTGGTTTTCGCAATCAGCCCCAGCATTTT	CASSIGAGTFGFRNQPQHF
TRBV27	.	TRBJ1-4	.	TGTGCCAGCAGTTTTCTCCAGGGGAGTGAAAAACTGTTTTTT	CASSFLQGSEKLFF
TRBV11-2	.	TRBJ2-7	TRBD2	TGTGCCAGCAGTTTCCCGGGACTAGCGGGAGGGCTCGAGCAGTACTTC	CASSFPGLAGGLEQYF
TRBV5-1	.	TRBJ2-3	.	TGCGCCAGCAGCGGCGGCACAGATACGCAGTATTTT	CASSGGTDTQYF
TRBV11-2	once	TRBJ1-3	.	TGTGCCAGCAGCTTACGAGCACCCGGAAACACCATATATTTT	CASSLRAPGNTIYF
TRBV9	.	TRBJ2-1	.	TGTGCCAGCAGCCCCCGGGGTAGCGGAGGGAACAATGAGCAGTTCTTC	CASSPRGSGGNNEQFF
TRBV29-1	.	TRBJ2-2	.	TGCAGCGTAAGGGGCCGCGACACCGGGGAGCTGTTTTTT	CSVRGRDTGELFF